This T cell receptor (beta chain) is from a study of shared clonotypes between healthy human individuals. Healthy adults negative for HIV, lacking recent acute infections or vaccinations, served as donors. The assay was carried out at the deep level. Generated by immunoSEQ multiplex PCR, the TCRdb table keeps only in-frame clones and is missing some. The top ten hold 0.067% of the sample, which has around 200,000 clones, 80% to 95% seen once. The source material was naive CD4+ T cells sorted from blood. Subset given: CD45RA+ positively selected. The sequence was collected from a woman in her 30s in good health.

The DNA for the CDR3 is TGTGCCAGCAGCCAAGGATTCCCAGATACGCAGTATTTT. It codes for CASSQGFPDTQYF. This chain connects TRBV4-2 to TRBJ2-3; D ambiguous. The CDR3 extends over 13 amino acids. From germline, CDR1 is LGHNA and CDR2 YNFKEQ. Between the trimmed V and J ends, which lost 1 base and 4 bases, there was a span of 6 bases.